This T cell receptor beta chain originates from a study of T cells of healthy individuals. This clonotype came up many times. Each CDR3 protein is one row after TCRdb ran MiXCR on the 5' RACE reads. The sample records around 98,000 distinct CDR3 sequences, 15% to 20% being singletons. The length of the CDR3 is 13 residues. V was pared by 5 bases and J by 5 bases, with 12 bases between. The clonotype was recovered from a human donor in good health. The rearrangement joins TRBV12-3 or TRBV12-4 to TRBJ1-2; D remains ambiguous. CDR3 sequence: CASSPQRRYGYTF. The DNA of the CDR3 is TGTGCCAGCAGTCCCCAAAGGAGGTATGGCTACACCTTC.